This T cell receptor beta chain was captured by sequencing in a study of CD8 T cells in Susac syndrome. General study findings and limits: In its TCR sequencing and HLA analysis, the study acknowledged that the number of individuals was relatively small.

CDR1 SNHLY and CDR2 FYNNEI come from the germline V gene. This CDR3 has 13 amino acids. Trimming shortened V by 4 bases and J by 3 bases, and 8 bases separated the two germline ends. For this clonotype: Its cognate antigen is unknown.

Negative isolation was used for CD8+ and CD4+ T cells, and FACS enrichment was applied to TEMRA cells. The RNA input was about 0.45 to 1 ug, and it was reverse transcribed with random hexamers. The authors amplified TCR beta CDR3 across 54 Vbeta and 13 Jbeta using immunoSEQ multiplex PCR. TCRdb passed the immunoSEQ multiplex PCR reads through MiXCR, listing each CDR3 protein once. The data show about 130,000 distinct CDR3 sequences, under 95% seen once. Specimen: CD8+ T cells from PBMCs. The clonotype was recovered from a human donor with multiple sclerosis. V is TRBV2 and J is TRBJ2-3; the D gene is possibly TRBD2 (6 bases). CDR3 DNA sequence: TGTGCCAGCAGTGCGGGGGAGACAGATACGCAGTATTTT. Translating it yields CASSAGETDTQYF.